This is a list of T cell receptor beta chains from one sample in a study of CD8 T cells in Susac syndrome. MiXCR, applied by TCRdb to the immunoSEQ multiplex PCR reads, yields one record per CDR3 protein. Altogether 200,000 or so distinct CDR3 sequences are present, about 96% being singletons, with the ten largest covering around 0.085%. The material sequenced was CD4+ T cells from PBMCs. These TCRs come from a human donor with multiple sclerosis. The CDR3 runs from the conserved cysteine through the conserved F or W. Each record gives: clone size, J gene, D gene, V gene, CDR3 protein, CDR3 DNA. The D gene is left open where the match is weak. Not all rows give a size; the values are once, few, many and, for expanded clones, a class.

abundance: .
j_gene: TRBJ2-1
d_gene: .
v_gene: TRBV3-1
CDR3aa: CASSQGGKEFF
CDR3nt: TGTGCCAGCAGCCAGGGCGGAAAAGAGTTCTTC

abundance: once
j_gene: TRBJ1-5
d_gene: .
v_gene: TRBV7-2
CDR3aa: CASSLSNQQPQHF
CDR3nt: TGTGCCAGCAGCCTAAGTAACCAGCAGCCCCAGCATTTT

abundance: .
j_gene: TRBJ2-1
d_gene: TRBD1
v_gene: TRBV3-1
CDR3aa: CASSRTGGEQFF
CDR3nt: TGTGCCAGCAGCAGGACAGGCGGCGAGCAGTTCTTC

abundance: .
j_gene: TRBJ2-6
d_gene: .
v_gene: TRBV12-3/TRBV12-4
CDR3aa: CASGWGYGANVLTF
CDR3nt: TGTGCCAGCGGTTGGGGGTATGGGGCCAACGTCCTGACTTTC

abundance: .
j_gene: TRBJ1-2
d_gene: .
v_gene: TRBV7-9
CDR3aa: CASESDNYGYTF
CDR3nt: TGTGCCAGCGAGTCGGACAACTATGGCTACACCTTC

abundance: .
j_gene: TRBJ2-1
d_gene: .
v_gene: TRBV13
CDR3aa: CASSPQAGRGAQFF
CDR3nt: TGTGCCAGCAGCCCCCAGGCGGGACGAGGAGCGCAGTTCTTC

abundance: .
j_gene: TRBJ2-7
d_gene: TRBD1
v_gene: TRBV29-1
CDR3aa: CSVGRGQGVPYEQYF
CDR3nt: TGCAGCGTTGGTAGGGGACAGGGGGTCCCCTACGAGCAGTACTTC

abundance: .
j_gene: TRBJ2-5
d_gene: .
v_gene: TRBV29-1
CDR3aa: CSVGAETQYF
CDR3nt: TGCAGCGTTGGAGCAGAGACCCAGTACTTC

abundance: .
j_gene: TRBJ2-1
d_gene: TRBD2
v_gene: TRBV12-5
CDR3aa: CASNGGTSGYNEQFF
CDR3nt: TGTGCTAGTAATGGGGGGACTAGCGGGTATAATGAGCAGTTCTTC

abundance: .
j_gene: TRBJ2-7
d_gene: TRBD2
v_gene: TRBV5-1
CDR3aa: CASSLDPFASGKGEQYF
CDR3nt: TGCGCCAGCAGCTTGGACCCCTTTGCCAGCGGGAAGGGAGAGCAGTACTTC

abundance: .
j_gene: TRBJ2-1
d_gene: .
v_gene: TRBV10-3
CDR3aa: CAISVNSAEYNEQFF
CDR3nt: TGTGCCATCAGTGTTAATAGCGCTGAGTACAATGAGCAGTTCTTC

abundance: .
j_gene: TRBJ1-5
d_gene: .
v_gene: TRBV2
CDR3aa: CASSEGPGGNQPQHF
CDR3nt: TGTGCCAGCAGTGAAGGGCCCGGCGGCAATCAGCCCCAGCATTTT

abundance: .
j_gene: TRBJ1-1
d_gene: TRBD1
v_gene: TRBV7-9
CDR3aa: CASSLLTGGLNTEAFF
CDR3nt: TGTGCCAGCAGCTTATTGACAGGGGGCCTGAACACTGAAGCTTTCTTT

abundance: .
j_gene: TRBJ2-7
d_gene: .
v_gene: TRBV3-1
CDR3aa: CASSERGVSLLPQYF
CDR3nt: TGTGCCAGCAGCGAAAGGGGCGTAAGCCTCCTACCACAGTACTTC

abundance: .
j_gene: TRBJ2-7
d_gene: .
v_gene: TRBV30
CDR3aa: CAWSGALGLEQYF
CDR3nt: TGTGCCTGGAGTGGGGCGCTAGGCCTGGAGCAGTACTTC

abundance: .
j_gene: TRBJ2-1
d_gene: TRBD1
v_gene: TRBV7-9
CDR3aa: CASSLGSQGANEQFF
CDR3nt: TGTGCCAGCAGCCTGGGCAGCCAGGGGGCCAATGAGCAGTTCTTC